This TCR beta chain came from a study of T cell responses to AZD1222 COVID-19 vaccine. Here immunoSEQ multiplex PCR was the method, and the copy in TCRdb shows in-frame clones only, minus some. The sample includes roughly 120,000 clones, 87% seen only once; the top ten take around 1.2%. Note on this clone: Antigen unknown.

The CDR3 runs 17 residues. Trimming cost V 2 bases and J 1 base, with 15 bases left between them. Germline V gives CDR1 MNHEY, CDR2 SVGEGT. Study-wide points: Repertoire collection took place solely once the T cell response had peaked.

This receptor was identified in an adult in good health. The chain is built from TRBV6-2 or TRBV6-3 and TRBJ2-4; a possible D gene is TRBD2 (5 bases). The sample was peripheral blood, taken on day 0 of AZD1222 vaccination. CDR3 nucleotide sequence: TGTGCCAGCAGTTACCCCACTACCCCGGGGGCCAAAAACATTCAGTACTTC. Amino acid sequence: CASSYPTTPGAKNIQYF.